This is a list of T cell receptor beta chains from one sample in a study of T cell repertoires in cytomegalovirus infection. A single record per CDR3 protein comes from TCRdb applying MiXCR to the reads. This sample has more than 150,000 distinct CDR3 sequences, with roughly a quarter found just once. The specimen was PBMCs. All receptors come from a human donor in good health (CMV status not recorded). Some clones in this sample may be carry-over from other donors' samples. The CDR3 runs from the conserved cysteine through the conserved F or W. The order of the fields is CDR3 DNA, CDR3 protein, D gene, clone size, J gene, V gene. A D gene is named only where the DNA matches it firmly. A row's size may be missing; if present it is once, few, many or a size class.

CDR3nt: TGTGCCAGCATACCGGCCGGGCCGTCCTACGAGCAGTACTTC
CDR3aa: CASIPAGPSYEQYF
d_gene: NA
abundance: many
j_gene: TRBJ2-7
v_gene: TRBV28

CDR3nt: TGTGCCAGCACCCGAATCGGGACAACACTCAATCAGCCCCAGCATTTT
CDR3aa: CASTRIGTTLNQPQHF
d_gene: NA
abundance: many
j_gene: TRBJ1-5
v_gene: TRBV28

CDR3nt: TGCAGTGCTAGCGGCTGGTCTAGCCGCCAAGAGACCCAGTACTTC
CDR3aa: CSASGWSSRQETQYF
d_gene: NA
abundance: NA
j_gene: TRBJ2-5
v_gene: TRBV20-1

CDR3nt: TGTGCCAGCAGTCCATATCAGGGGGCGAATTCACCCCTCCACTTT
CDR3aa: CASSPYQGANSPLHF
d_gene: TRBD1
abundance: few
j_gene: TRBJ1-6
v_gene: TRBV28

CDR3nt: TGTGCCAGCAGTGAAGCGCTTGGGGGGTTCAGTCAGCCCCAGCATTTT
CDR3aa: CASSEALGGFSQPQHF
d_gene: NA
abundance: many
j_gene: TRBJ1-5
v_gene: TRBV2

CDR3nt: TGTGCCAGCGGTCTGGGGCCAAGCTCCTACAATGAGCAGTTCTTC
CDR3aa: CASGLGPSSYNEQFF
d_gene: NA
abundance: NA
j_gene: TRBJ2-1
v_gene: TRBV28

CDR3nt: TGCAGTGCGGGATCGACAGCTACCTACGAGCAGTACTTC
CDR3aa: CSAGSTATYEQYF
d_gene: NA
abundance: NA
j_gene: TRBJ2-7
v_gene: TRBV20-1

CDR3nt: TGTGCCAGCAGATTAAAATGGGGAAACCCTAGAGCTGAAGCTTTCTTT
CDR3aa: CASRLKWGNPRAEAFF
d_gene: NA
abundance: NA
j_gene: TRBJ1-1
v_gene: TRBV7-2

CDR3nt: TGTGCCAGCAGTTCCATCGGGACACCCTACGAGCAGTACTTC
CDR3aa: CASSSIGTPYEQYF
d_gene: NA
abundance: few
j_gene: TRBJ2-7
v_gene: TRBV28

CDR3nt: TGCAGCGTTGGGACAGAGACCCAGTACTTC
CDR3aa: CSVGTETQYF
d_gene: NA
abundance: few
j_gene: TRBJ2-5
v_gene: TRBV29-1

CDR3nt: TGTGCCAGCGCGGGACAGGCTAATGAAGAACTGTTTTTT
CDR3aa: CASAGQANEELFF
d_gene: TRBD1
abundance: many
j_gene: TRBJ1-4
v_gene: TRBV6-2/TRBV6-3

CDR3nt: TGCAGCGTGGCGACCAGGTTGGGTACTGAAGCTTTCTTT
CDR3aa: CSVATRLGTEAFF
d_gene: NA
abundance: few
j_gene: TRBJ1-1
v_gene: TRBV29-1

CDR3nt: TGTGCCAGCAGCTTAGAGTCTAGCGGGGGCAATGAGCAGTTCTTC
CDR3aa: CASSLESSGGNEQFF
d_gene: TRBD2
abundance: medium-sized
j_gene: TRBJ2-1
v_gene: TRBV7-8

CDR3nt: TGCAGTGCCCCTCCTCCCGACAGGGTCACCGGGGAGCTGTTTTTT
CDR3aa: CSAPPPDRVTGELFF
d_gene: TRBD1
abundance: NA
j_gene: TRBJ2-2
v_gene: TRBV20-1

CDR3nt: TGTGCCAGCAGTTACTCAAAGGACAGGGGTTATGAGCAGTTCTTC
CDR3aa: CASSYSKDRGYEQFF
d_gene: TRBD1
abundance: few
j_gene: TRBJ2-1
v_gene: TRBV6-5

CDR3nt: TGTGCCAGCAGCTTCGGAAGGACCGCCGGGGACGAGCAGTACTTC
CDR3aa: CASSFGRTAGDEQYF
d_gene: NA
abundance: NA
j_gene: TRBJ2-7
v_gene: TRBV7-3

CDR3nt: TGTGCCAGCAGCTCGGTAGACAGGCAAGAGACCCAGTACTTC
CDR3aa: CASSSVDRQETQYF
d_gene: NA
abundance: many
j_gene: TRBJ2-5
v_gene: TRBV7-8

CDR3nt: TGTGCCAGCAGCCCGGGACAGGGATTTGGAAACACCATATATTTT
CDR3aa: CASSPGQGFGNTIYF
d_gene: TRBD1
abundance: NA
j_gene: TRBJ1-3
v_gene: TRBV5-5

CDR3nt: TGTGCCAGCAGCTTGGGGGACCCTTACTCCTACGAGCAGTACTTC
CDR3aa: CASSLGDPYSYEQYF
d_gene: NA
abundance: NA
j_gene: TRBJ2-7
v_gene: TRBV7-9

CDR3nt: TGTGCCAGCAGCTTCACTAGCGGGGGGGCCGGGGAGCTGTTTTTT
CDR3aa: CASSFTSGGAGELFF
d_gene: TRBD2
abundance: many
j_gene: TRBJ2-2
v_gene: TRBV7-2

CDR3nt: TGTGCCAGCAGTTTTTACGGGGGGTACAATGAGCAGTTCTTC
CDR3aa: CASSFYGGYNEQFF
d_gene: TRBD2
abundance: NA
j_gene: TRBJ2-1
v_gene: TRBV12-3/TRBV12-4

CDR3nt: TGTGCCAGCAGCTTGACCGACCTCGGAAACACCATATATTTT
CDR3aa: CASSLTDLGNTIYF
d_gene: NA
abundance: many
j_gene: TRBJ1-3
v_gene: TRBV7-2

CDR3nt: TGCAGCGTTGAAGATACCATGGGGAGCTATGGCTACACCTTC
CDR3aa: CSVEDTMGSYGYTF
d_gene: NA
abundance: few
j_gene: TRBJ1-2
v_gene: TRBV29-1

CDR3nt: TGTGCCAGCAGTTTTCCCCGCCGCGGGGCAGATACGCAGTATTTT
CDR3aa: CASSFPRRGADTQYF
d_gene: NA
abundance: NA
j_gene: TRBJ2-3
v_gene: TRBV28

CDR3nt: TGTGCCTTCGGGGAGGGTGGCCAGCCCCAGCATTTT
CDR3aa: CAFGEGGQPQHF
d_gene: NA
abundance: few
j_gene: TRBJ1-5
v_gene: TRBV6-6

CDR3nt: TGTGCCAGCAGCTTAGCCCCGACAGTGAATGGCTACACCTTC
CDR3aa: CASSLAPTVNGYTF
d_gene: NA
abundance: few
j_gene: TRBJ1-2
v_gene: TRBV11-2

CDR3nt: TGTGCCAGCAGTCCCCGGAAAGCGGCAGATACGCAGTATTTT
CDR3aa: CASSPRKAADTQYF
d_gene: NA
abundance: many
j_gene: TRBJ2-3
v_gene: TRBV12-3/TRBV12-4

CDR3nt: TGTGCCAGCAGTACTACAGGGGAGTACTCTGAAGCTTTCTTT
CDR3aa: CASSTTGEYSEAFF
d_gene: TRBD1
abundance: few
j_gene: TRBJ1-1
v_gene: TRBV28

CDR3nt: TGTGCCAGCAGCGTCAGTGGGGTGTACAATGAGCAGTTCTTC
CDR3aa: CASSVSGVYNEQFF
d_gene: NA
abundance: few
j_gene: TRBJ2-1
v_gene: TRBV4-2

CDR3nt: TGTGCCAGCAGACGGCAGGGGGCGGAGGCAGATACGCAGTATTTT
CDR3aa: CASRRQGAEADTQYF
d_gene: TRBD1
abundance: NA
j_gene: TRBJ2-3
v_gene: TRBV12-3/TRBV12-4

CDR3nt: TGTGCCAGCAGGGCCGGGGGCTATGGCTACACCTTC
CDR3aa: CASRAGGYGYTF
d_gene: NA
abundance: once
j_gene: TRBJ1-2
v_gene: TRBV28

CDR3nt: TGCAGTGCTCCCTCGCCGGGGGCCACAGATACGCAGTATTTT
CDR3aa: CSAPSPGATDTQYF
d_gene: NA
abundance: NA
j_gene: TRBJ2-3
v_gene: TRBV20-1

CDR3nt: TGTGCCAGCAGTGATCAGGGATCTAATTCACCCCTCCACTTT
CDR3aa: CASSDQGSNSPLHF
d_gene: NA
abundance: NA
j_gene: TRBJ1-6
v_gene: TRBV2

CDR3nt: TGCAGCGTGGGCGCGTCCGGGGAGCTGTTTTTT
CDR3aa: CSVGASGELFF
d_gene: NA
abundance: NA
j_gene: TRBJ2-2
v_gene: TRBV29-1

CDR3nt: TGTGCCAGCAGCTTCCTCCCCCCCGACAATGAGCAGTTCTTC
CDR3aa: CASSFLPPDNEQFF
d_gene: NA
abundance: NA
j_gene: TRBJ2-1
v_gene: TRBV7-6

CDR3nt: TGCAGTGCTAGGGGGTTTGGCGGGGGCATTGACAATGAGCAGTTCTTC
CDR3aa: CSARGFGGGIDNEQFF
d_gene: NA
abundance: NA
j_gene: TRBJ2-1
v_gene: TRBV20-1

CDR3nt: TGTGCCAGCAGCGCCCTTTCCGGGGCCTATGGCTACACCTTC
CDR3aa: CASSALSGAYGYTF
d_gene: NA
abundance: many
j_gene: TRBJ1-2
v_gene: TRBV7-6

CDR3nt: TGCAGTGCTAGAGTTCTTGGACAGGCGAATGAGCAGTTCTTC
CDR3aa: CSARVLGQANEQFF
d_gene: TRBD1
abundance: few
j_gene: TRBJ2-1
v_gene: TRBV20-1

CDR3nt: TGTGCCAGCAGCCCGGGGAAGGGTACAGGCTTAGAGACCCAGTACTTC
CDR3aa: CASSPGKGTGLETQYF
d_gene: NA
abundance: NA
j_gene: TRBJ2-5
v_gene: TRBV5-4

CDR3nt: TGTGCCAGCAGCTTCGAGGGACTGCTACACTACACCTTC
CDR3aa: CASSFEGLLHYTF
d_gene: NA
abundance: few
j_gene: TRBJ1-2
v_gene: TRBV6-1

CDR3nt: TGCAGTGCTATTGCAGAACAGAAAAACATTCAGTACTTC
CDR3aa: CSAIAEQKNIQYF
d_gene: NA
abundance: NA
j_gene: TRBJ2-4
v_gene: TRBV20-1

CDR3nt: TGTGCCAGCAGTTTTCTGAATCGGGCAGATAAGGCTGGGGCCAACGTCCTGACTTTC
CDR3aa: CASSFLNRADKAGANVLTF
d_gene: NA
abundance: NA
j_gene: TRBJ2-6
v_gene: TRBV28

CDR3nt: TGTGCCAGCCAGGGGCGAAACACCTACGAGCAGTACTTC
CDR3aa: CASQGRNTYEQYF
d_gene: NA
abundance: NA
j_gene: TRBJ2-7
v_gene: TRBV6-1

CDR3nt: TGTGCCAGCAGCGTAGGTGTGGGGGTGGCCAAAAACATTCAGTACTTC
CDR3aa: CASSVGVGVAKNIQYF
d_gene: NA
abundance: NA
j_gene: TRBJ2-4
v_gene: TRBV9

CDR3nt: TGTGCCAGCAGCTTAGGGGCGGCAAATAATGAAAAACTGTTTTTT
CDR3aa: CASSLGAANNEKLFF
d_gene: NA
abundance: once
j_gene: TRBJ1-4
v_gene: TRBV7-9

CDR3nt: TGTGCCTGGAAACCGGACAACTTCGAGCAGTACTTC
CDR3aa: CAWKPDNFEQYF
d_gene: NA
abundance: few
j_gene: TRBJ2-7
v_gene: TRBV30

CDR3nt: TGTGCCAGCAGCCTAACCAAGGGGCAGTTCTTC
CDR3aa: CASSLTKGQFF
d_gene: NA
abundance: many
j_gene: TRBJ2-1
v_gene: TRBV7-9

CDR3nt: TGTGCCAGCAGCTACAAGAGCATGGGTACAGATACGCAGTATTTT
CDR3aa: CASSYKSMGTDTQYF
d_gene: NA
abundance: many
j_gene: TRBJ2-3
v_gene: TRBV7-2

CDR3nt: TGTGCCAGCAGTTTGATGGGGCGATCGGGCGCTTTCTTT
CDR3aa: CASSLMGRSGAFF
d_gene: NA
abundance: NA
j_gene: TRBJ1-1
v_gene: TRBV28

CDR3nt: TGTGCCAGCAGCTTAGTACACGGGCGGACCAGCACAGATACGCAGTATTTT
CDR3aa: CASSLVHGRTSTDTQYF
d_gene: NA
abundance: many
j_gene: TRBJ2-3
v_gene: TRBV11-2

CDR3nt: TGTGCCAGCATCTTCCGACTAGCGGGGGAGGCTTACGAGCAGTACTTC
CDR3aa: CASIFRLAGEAYEQYF
d_gene: TRBD2
abundance: NA
j_gene: TRBJ2-7
v_gene: TRBV5-3